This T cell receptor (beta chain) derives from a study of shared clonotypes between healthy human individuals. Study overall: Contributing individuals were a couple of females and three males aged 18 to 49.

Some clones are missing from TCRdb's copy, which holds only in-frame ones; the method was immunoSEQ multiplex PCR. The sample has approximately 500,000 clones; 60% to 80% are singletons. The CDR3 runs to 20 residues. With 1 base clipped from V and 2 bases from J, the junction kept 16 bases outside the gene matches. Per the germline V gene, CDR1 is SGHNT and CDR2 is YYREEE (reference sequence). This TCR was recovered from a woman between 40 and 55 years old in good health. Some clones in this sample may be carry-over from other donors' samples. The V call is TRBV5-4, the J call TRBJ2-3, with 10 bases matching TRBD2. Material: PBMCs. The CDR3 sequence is CASSLRGGAVTSGLTDTQYF. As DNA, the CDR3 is TGTGCCAGCAGCTTGAGGGGGGGGGCCGTGACTAGCGGGCTCACAGATACGCAGTATTTT.